Listed below are T cell receptor beta chains from one sample, sequenced in a study of T cell responses to AZD1222 COVID-19 vaccine. Some clones are missing from TCRdb's copy, which holds only in-frame ones; the method was immunoSEQ multiplex PCR. The sample carries 150,000 to 200,000 clones, about 92% recorded once. The material sequenced was peripheral blood, taken on day 0 of AZD1222 vaccination. Source of these receptors: an adult in good health. Each CDR3 is given with its conserved first and last residue. Expanded clones get a size class; other rows say once, few or many, or leave the size out.

CDR3 protein: CAISERQGDTEAFF
clone size: .
V gene: TRBV10-3
J gene: TRBJ1-1

CDR3 protein: CASLPRAGGHNEQFF
clone size: .
V gene: TRBV27
J gene: TRBJ2-1

CDR3 protein: CASSPSVNTEAFF
clone size: .
V gene: TRBV11-3
J gene: TRBJ1-1

CDR3 protein: CASSPRRLADSYEQYF
clone size: .
V gene: TRBV14
J gene: TRBJ2-7

CDR3 protein: CASSLAEGGTEAFF
clone size: .
V gene: TRBV11-2
J gene: TRBJ1-1

CDR3 protein: CASRSAVYSGANVLTF
clone size: once
V gene: TRBV27
J gene: TRBJ2-6

CDR3 protein: CASSLAGGNTGELFF
clone size: .
V gene: TRBV5-6
J gene: TRBJ2-2

CDR3 protein: CASSPSTDTQYF
clone size: .
V gene: TRBV18
J gene: TRBJ2-3

CDR3 protein: CSASGPQWGEKLFF
clone size: once
V gene: TRBV29-1
J gene: TRBJ1-4

CDR3 protein: CASKASAHYGYTF
clone size: .
V gene: TRBV6-4
J gene: TRBJ1-2

CDR3 protein: CASSPREEPGNTIYF
clone size: .
V gene: TRBV11-2
J gene: TRBJ1-3

CDR3 protein: CASSSVTDTQYF
clone size: .
V gene: TRBV27
J gene: TRBJ2-3

CDR3 protein: CASSSADREMNQPQHF
clone size: .
V gene: TRBV23-1
J gene: TRBJ1-5

CDR3 protein: CASSPRSAPFHQHF
clone size: .
V gene: TRBV7-8
J gene: TRBJ1-5

CDR3 protein: CAWRRGSYEQYF
clone size: .
V gene: TRBV30
J gene: TRBJ2-7

CDR3 protein: CASSESPRTSRGETQYF
clone size: .
V gene: TRBV25-1
J gene: TRBJ2-5

CDR3 protein: CASSDFPPLGDDGNTIYF
clone size: .
V gene: TRBV6-4
J gene: TRBJ1-3

CDR3 protein: CASSYSGGGTRDTQYF
clone size: .
V gene: TRBV6-5
J gene: TRBJ2-3

CDR3 protein: CASSPWTGDRNEQFF
clone size: .
V gene: TRBV3-1/TRBV3-2
J gene: TRBJ2-1

CDR3 protein: CASSEDLRGTGELFF
clone size: .
V gene: TRBV6-4
J gene: TRBJ2-2